This TCR beta chain was found in a study of OX40 agonist ivuxolimab in advanced cancers. Trimming at V came to 2 bases and at J to 1 base, leaving 10 bases not matched to a gene. The CDR3 is 17 residues long. Germline-derived CDR1 and CDR2 are MGHRA and YSYEKL. Assay: immunoSEQ multiplex PCR; the TCRdb copy retains only in-frame clones and omits some. This table has about 72,000 clones, just over 90% appearing once. The chain is built from TRBV4-1 and TRBJ1-1; 7 positions match TRBD1. The source material was CD4+ or CD8+ T cells sorted from blood, sampled in a trial of the OX40 agonist ivuxolimab. This receptor was taken from an adult with an advanced solid tumor such as melanoma, head and neck, liver or kidney cancer. The CDR3 protein is CASSQLISGTANTEAFF. DNA of the CDR3: TGCGCCAGCAGCCAACTAATTTCGGGGACAGCGAACACTGAAGCTTTCTTT.